This T cell receptor beta chain was retrieved from a study of blood T cell repertoires in COVID-19. Study-level information: The analysed material was cDNA or gDNA that came from T cells, B-cell-depleted T cells, or PBMCs.

Germline CDR1 reads SGHTA; CDR2 reads FQGTGA. This CDR3 spans 13 amino acids. Trimming shortened V by 1 base and J by 5 bases, and 7 bases separated the two germline ends. TCRdb's copy holds only in-frame clones and misses some; the assay was immunoSEQ multiplex PCR. The data hold under 150,000 clones, with approximately 84% observed a single time. The sequenced material came from peripheral blood. This TCR was recovered from a man between 65 and 80 years old with active or convalescent COVID-19. The chain has TRBV7-3 and TRBJ2-3; no clear D gene. CDR3 protein: CASSLMFRDTQYF. DNA for the CDR3: TGTGCCAGCAGCTTAATGTTTCGAGATACGCAGTATTTT.